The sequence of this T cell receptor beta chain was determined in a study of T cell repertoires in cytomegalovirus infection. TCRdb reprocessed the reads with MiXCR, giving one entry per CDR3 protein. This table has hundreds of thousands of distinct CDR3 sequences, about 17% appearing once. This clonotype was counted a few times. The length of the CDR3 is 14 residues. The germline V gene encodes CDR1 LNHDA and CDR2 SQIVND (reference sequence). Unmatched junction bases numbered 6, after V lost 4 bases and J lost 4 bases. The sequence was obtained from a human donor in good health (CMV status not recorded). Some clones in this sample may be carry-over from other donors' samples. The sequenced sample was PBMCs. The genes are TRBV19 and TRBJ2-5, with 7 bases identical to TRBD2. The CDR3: CASSTISGGETQYF. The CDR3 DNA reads TGTGCCAGTAGTACTATCTCGGGAGGAGAGACCCAGTACTTC. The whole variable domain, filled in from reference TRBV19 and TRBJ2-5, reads DGGITQSPKYLFRKEGQNVTLSCEQNLNHDAMYWYRQDPGQGLRLIYYSQIVNDFQKGDIAEGYSVSREKKESFPLTVTSAQKNPTAFYLCASSTISGGETQYFGPGTRLLVL.